These 28 T cell receptor beta chains were all obtained from the same sample, sequenced in a study of T cells in Graves' hyperthyroidism and ophthalmopathy (dated by TCRdb to between 2017 and 2020). Receptor amplification or capture employed multiplex PCR. The sequencing machine was an Illumina HiSeq 2000. Amplification of TCR beta CDR3 regions was carried out from RNA transcripts. A first-round RT-PCR of the TCR CDR3 used the HTBI primer set with the Qiagen OneStep RT-PCR kit. In TCRdb, the public reads were trimmed at Q25 with fastp and aligned with MiXCR, with productive beta chains retained. CDR3 protein duplicates are merged, each entry listing the most common genes and DNA. This sample comprises around 350,000 distinct CDR3 sequences, around 15% of them detected only once. The ten largest clones add up to roughly a fifth of the sample. Sequenced: blood. Receptors originate from a woman aged 60-70 years with Graves' ophthalmopathy.

This clonotype was observed at least ten times. This chain connects TRBV19 to TRBJ1-1; 9 positions agree with TRBD1. The CDR3 contains 14 residues. Germline CDR1 is LNHDA and CDR2 is SQIVND (reference sequence). V shed 6 bases and J 7 bases; nucleotides not matched to a gene: 9. In nucleotides, the CDR3 is TGTGCCAGTAGCCGGGACAGGGTTCGGGGTGAAGCTTTCTTT. Translating gives CASSRDRVRGEAFF.

This clonotype was observed at least ten times. J is TRBJ2-1 and V is TRBV13, with 7 bases fitting TRBD2. J gave up 8 bases and V 5 bases, and 15 bases lay outside the gene matches. Germline CDR1 PRHDT, CDR2 FYEKMQ (reference sequence). The CDR3 covers 16 residues. Written as DNA, the CDR3 is TGTGCCAGCAGCCAATTACTAGCGCAGAGTTCGGATGAGCAGTTCTTC. Translated, it gives CASSQLLAQSSDEQFF.

This clonotype showed up many times. The chain has TRBV14 and TRBJ2-2; 10 nucleotides align to TRBD2. Germline loops: CDR1 SGHDN, CDR2 FVKESK. Unmatched junction bases numbered 6, after V lost 2 bases and J lost 6 bases. The CDR3 sequence is 16 residues long. This CDR3 is CASSQPGLASSGELFF. CDR3 in DNA: TGTGCCAGCAGCCAACCGGGACTAGCGTCCTCCGGGGAGCTGTTTTTT.

The table lists this clonotype with a few counts. The genes are TRBV6-1 and TRBJ1-6, with 7 bases that match TRBD1. The germline CDR1 and CDR2 sequences are MNHNS and SASEGT. Trimming cost V 5 bases and J 3 bases; bases outside gene matches: 1. The CDR3 spans 14 residues. The CDR3 loop is CASSTGVYNSPLHF. CDR3 DNA sequence: TGTGCCAGCAGTACAGGGGTCTATAATTCACCCCTCCACTTT.

This clonotype was recorded a few times. The V call is TRBV19, the J call TRBJ2-1; D gene unclear. The CDR3 runs 11 residues. Germline V gene lookup returns CDR1 LNHDA and CDR2 SQIVND (reference sequence). V was clipped by 5 bases and J by 6 bases, with 5 bases between them. The CDR3 region is CASSAVNEQFF. DNA of the CDR3: TGTGCCAGTAGTGCAGTCAATGAGCAGTTCTTC.

In its sample, this clonotype was seen many times. The genes are TRBV27 and TRBJ1-2; TRBD1 is a possible D gene (5 bases). CDR1 is MNHEY, CDR2 SMNVEV, per germline (reference sequence). CDR3 length: 15 residues. V gave up 7 bases and J gave up 2 bases, with 17 bases separating them. In DNA, the CDR3 is TGTGCCAGCAAACCTGGGACTTGGACGAACTATGGCTACACCTTC. This translates into CASKPGTWTNYGYTF.

This clonotype was observed many times. The chain uses TRBV6-1 and TRBJ1-1; D is possibly TRBD1 (6 bases). V was cut by 6 bases and J by 12 bases, with 20 bases left in between. The CDR3 runs to 13 residues. CDR1 is MNHNS, CDR2 SASEGT, per germline. CDR3 in amino acids: CASSPDSHQLPFF. CDR3 nucleotide sequence: TGTGCCAGCAGCCCGGACAGCCACCAATTGCCTTTCTTT.

In its sample, this clonotype was seen many times. V is TRBV30 and J is TRBJ2-3; D is unresolved. V was pared by 1 base and J by 0 bases, with 14 bases between. Germline lookup yields CDR1 GTSNPN and CDR2 SVGIG (reference sequence). This CDR3 is 16 amino acids long. CDR3 coding DNA: TGTGCCTGGAGTGGACTTGGGCAGTCGAGCACAGATACGCAGTATTTT. Translated: CAWSGLGQSSTDTQYF.

This clonotype has just a few counts. A read error may explain this, as a much larger clone is one base away. As DNA, the CDR3 is TGTGCCATCACTGACGGGAGAAAGTCGGATACGCAGTATTTT. It specifies CAITDGRKSDTQYF. The rearrangement links TRBV10-3 to TRBJ2-3; possibly TRBD2 for D (6 bases). This CDR3 has 14 amino acids. Germline values: CDR1 ENHRY, CDR2 SYGVKD. Trimming took off 7 bases at V and 6 bases at J, with 17 bases between the two ends.

The J gene is TRBJ2-7, the V gene TRBV6-1; 7 bases line up with TRBD2. Germline CDR1 reads MNHNS; CDR2 reads SASEGT. V was clipped by 6 bases and J by 2 bases; unmatched bases: 10. The CDR3 spans 15 residues. The CDR3 is CASRHHEGGTYEQYF. The CDR3 DNA sequence: TGTGCCAGCAGACACCACGAGGGAGGGACCTACGAGCAGTACTTC.

V is TRBV9 and J is TRBJ2-2; unclear D gene. This CDR3 is built from 15 residues. The V gene lost 3 bases and the J gene lost 2 bases, with 11 bases spanning the gap. CDR1 is SGDLS, CDR2 YYNGEE, per germline. The CDR3 protein is CASSENTGNTGELFF. CDR3 DNA: TGTGCCAGCAGCGAGAACACGGGTAACACCGGGGAGCTGTTTTTT.

The rearrangement joins TRBV11-2 to TRBJ2-3, with 8 bases matching TRBD2. The V gene end was trimmed by 5 bases and the J gene end by 2 bases; junction bases not matched to a gene: 12. CDR1 and CDR2 (germline): SGHAT, FQNNGV. This CDR3 region has 17 residues. The CDR3 reads CASSQGSSGTPTDTQYF. The CDR3 region has the DNA TGTGCCAGCAGCCAGGGTAGTAGCGGGACCCCCACAGATACGCAGTATTTT. Using reference TRBV11-2 and TRBJ2-3 for the parts outside the CDR3, the full variable domain is EAGVAQSPRYKIIEKRQSVAFWCNPISGHATLYWYQQILGQGPKLLIQFQNNGVVDDSQLPKDRFSAERLKGVDSTLKIQPAKLEDSAVYLCASSQGSSGTPTDTQYFGPGTRLTVL.

This clonotype showed up many times. The V and J genes are TRBV3-1 and TRBJ2-5, with D tentatively TRBD2 (6 bases). The germline V gene encodes CDR1 LGHDT and CDR2 YNNKEL (reference sequence). This CDR3 is 15 amino acids long. V lost 1 base to trimming and J lost 5 bases, with 14 bases between them. CDR3 nucleotides: TGTGCCAGCAGCCAAGTCTCTGGGAGGAGGGAGACCCAGTACTTC. It encodes CASSQVSGRRETQYF.

This clonotype occurred many times. The chain links TRBV12-3 or TRBV12-4 to TRBJ1-1, with 7 bases fitting TRBD1. CDR3 length: 14 residues. Trimming took 7 bases from V and 3 from J; bases not matched to a gene: 8. The CDR3 DNA reads TGTGCCAGCATCACCACAGGGGTAGACACTGAAGCTTTCTTT. Protein: CASITTGVDTEAFF.

This clonotype has just a few counts. The genes are TRBV11-2 and TRBJ2-2, with 7 bases identical to TRBD2. Unmatched junction bases numbered 15, after V lost 10 bases and J lost 4 bases. The CDR3 sequence is 16 residues long. From germline, CDR1 is SGHAT and CDR2 FQNNGV. CDR3 DNA sequence: TGTGCCAACACCCCCTGGCTAGCGGAGTCCACCGGGGAGCTGTTTTTT. Its translation: CANTPWLAESTGELFF. Filled out from reference TRBV11-2 and TRBJ2-2, the complete variable domain reads EAGVAQSPRYKIIEKRQSVAFWCNPISGHATLYWYQQILGQGPKLLIQFQNNGVVDDSQLPKDRFSAERLKGVDSTLKIQPAKLEDSAVYLCANTPWLAESTGELFFGEGSRLTVL.

This rearrangement joins TRBV20-1 to TRBJ2-3; a possible D gene is TRBD2 (6 bases). Germline loops: CDR1 DFQATT, CDR2 SNEGSKA (reference sequence). Trimming left V 6 bases short and J 11 bases short, with 24 bases between. This CDR3 is 14 amino acids long. Here the CDR3 DNA reads TGCAGTGCACTGACTAGTGTACGCGGTTTCAAGCAGTATTTT. Translated: CSALTSVRGFKQYF.

This chain links TRBV18 with TRBJ2-2, with 7 bases matching TRBD2. CDR1 is KGHSH and CDR2 is LQKENI in the germline V gene. Trimming at V came to 4 bases and at J to 1 base, leaving 6 bases not matched to a gene. The CDR3 is made up of 16 amino acids. The CDR3 sequence is CASSLFSGENTGELFF. CDR3 DNA sequence: TGTGCCAGCTCACTGTTCAGCGGGGAGAACACCGGGGAGCTGTTTTTT.

Details on this clonotype: A much larger clone differs from this one at a single base, so this may be a read error. This sequence joins TRBV20-1 and TRBJ2-7, with 8 bases aligning to TRBD2. The CDR3 loop spans 14 amino acids. CDR1 is DFQATT, CDR2 SNEGSKA, per germline (reference sequence). V shed 5 bases and J 3 bases; nucleotides not matched to a gene: 9. CDR3 nucleotide sequence: TGCAGTGCTTTAGGACTAGCACTTTTCTACGAGCAGTACTTC. Translated: CSALGLALFYEQYF.

V gene TRBV15 combines with J gene TRBJ1-1, with D maybe TRBD1 (5 bases). Germline V gene lookup returns CDR1 LNHNV and CDR2 YYDKDF (reference sequence). Trimming cost V 0 bases and J 3 bases, with 14 bases left between them. The CDR3 consists of 16 residues. The CDR3 protein is CATSRDVGGGDTEAFF. Here the CDR3 DNA reads TGTGCCACCAGCAGAGATGTTGGTGGGGGGGACACTGAAGCTTTCTTT.

In this sample, this clonotype turned up many times. The chain uses TRBV5-1 and TRBJ2-5, with TRBD2 matching over 13 bases. Germline V gives CDR1 SGHRS, CDR2 YFSETQ. This CDR3 comprises 15 residues. The V segment lost 3 bases and the J segment 5 bases; nucleotides outside the gene matches: 4. CDR3 coding DNA: TGCGCCAGCAGCTCAGGACTAGCGGGAGACGAGACCCAGTACTTC. Its protein is CASSSGLAGDETQYF.

The table lists this clonotype with many counts. The V call is TRBV20-1, the J call TRBJ2-1; perhaps TRBD2 as D (7 bases). The germline V gene encodes CDR1 DFQATT and CDR2 SNEGSKA (reference sequence). CDR3 length: 15 residues. Trimming cost V 5 bases and J 2 bases, with 16 bases left between them. CDR3 sequence: CSAPLGGRAYNEQFF. The CDR3 nucleotides read TGCAGTGCTCCGCTGGGGGGGCGGGCCTACAATGAGCAGTTCTTC.

This clonotype was detected ten times or more. This chain connects TRBV3-1 to TRBJ2-7; D might be TRBD1 (6 bases). Germline V gene data show CDR1 as LGHDT and CDR2 as YNNKEL (reference sequence). This CDR3 has 14 residues. Trimming removed 3 bases at V and 2 bases at J, with 11 bases between. CDR3 protein: CASSQPGHTYEQYF. The CDR3 bases are TGTGCCAGCAGCCAGCCGGGACATACCTACGAGCAGTACTTC.

The V gene is TRBV10-1, the J gene TRBJ2-2; 7 bases match TRBD1. CDR3 length: 14 residues. V lost 8 bases, J lost 2 bases, and 5 bases stayed unmatched. Germline V lookup: CDR1 WNHNN, CDR2 SYGVQD (reference sequence). The CDR3 sequence is CASRTGHNTGELFF. The CDR3 coding sequence is TGCGCCAGCCGGACAGGTCATAACACCGGGGAGCTGTTTTTT.

This clonotype was counted a single time. The chain couples TRBV5-4 to TRBJ1-1; D ambiguous. Germline-derived CDR1 and CDR2 are SGHNT and YYREEE (reference sequence). V was cut by 0 bases and J by 4 bases, with 10 bases left in between. This CDR3 is built from 14 residues. The DNA for the CDR3 is TGTGCCAGCAGCTTGGCCCGGGGTAGCACTGAAGCTTTCTTT. This encodes CASSLARGSTEAFF.

The sample holds a few counts of this clonotype. V is TRBV7-9 and J is TRBJ2-5, with D possibly being TRBD2 (5 bases). The CDR3 has 13 residues. Germline V gives CDR1 SEHNR, CDR2 FQNEAQ (reference sequence). V was clipped by 8 bases and J by 5 bases, with 15 bases between them. Here the CDR3 reads CASHQAGPETQYF. CDR3 DNA: TGTGCCAGCCACCAGGCGGGCCCCGAGACCCAGTACTTC.

This chain links TRBV6-1 with TRBJ1-2; D perhaps matches TRBD1 (6 bases). Germline V gives CDR1 MNHNS, CDR2 SASEGT. CDR3 length: 15 residues. The V gene lost 5 bases and the J gene lost 4 bases, with 17 bases spanning the gap. CDR3 sequence (DNA): TGTGCCAGCAGTAACCGGGACACCTGGCCCTATGGCTACACCTTC. Translation gives CASSNRDTWPYGYTF.

This clonotype was seen repeatedly, ten times or more. This chain connects TRBV20-1 to TRBJ2-2; D not resolved. The CDR3 is 14 residues long. In germline, CDR1 is DFQATT, CDR2 SNEGSKA (reference sequence). The V and J ends lost 3 bases and 0 bases respectively, with 8 bases between them. Written as DNA, the CDR3 is TGCAGTGCTAGCCCTATTTCGAACACCGGGGAGCTGTTTTTT. Its protein is CSASPISNTGELFF.

This clonotype was seen a few times. The gene calls are TRBV24-1 and TRBJ2-4; the D gene is possibly TRBD2 (7 bases). CDR3 length equals 19 residues. Germline V CDR1 and CDR2: KGHDR, SFDVKD. V lost 7 bases to trimming and J lost 1 base, with 25 bases between them. CDR3 nucleotide sequence: TGTGCCACCAGGCTCCCTCCAAGGCGGGGGCGCCTTGCCAAAAACATTCAGTACTTC. Its protein is CATRLPPRRGRLAKNIQYF.